What follows describes a single TCR beta chain. What it binds is not known. The sample originates from a study of blood T cells in healthy people across ages. General study results and limits: Estimated diversity that came from one million T cells was considered an underestimate. With age, beta diversity per million T cells declined roughly linearly, significantly by 40. Long-lived donors exceeded aged donors in naive CD4+ cells and diversity. No conclusive comparison of naive versus antigen-experienced cells was possible with unsorted PBMCs.

The authors ran a second PCR of roughly 7 to 11 cycles using a sample-barcoded 5' primer and a J-beta primer mix. TCRdb passed the 5' RACE reads through MiXCR, listing each CDR3 protein once. Of roughly 2 million distinct CDR3 sequences listed, around half are singletons. The V and J ends lost 3 bases and 6 bases, in that order; junction bases with no gene match: 7. This CDR3 is built from 15 residues. The germline CDR1 and CDR2 sequences are SGHRS and YFSETQ. The V call is TRBV5-1, the J call TRBJ2-1; 9 nucleotides agree with TRBD2. What was sequenced was blood. The source is a middle-aged woman in good health. This CDR3 reads CASSYGLALSNEQFF. The CDR3 nucleotides are TGCGCCAGCAGCTACGGACTAGCGCTTAGCAATGAGCAGTTCTTC.